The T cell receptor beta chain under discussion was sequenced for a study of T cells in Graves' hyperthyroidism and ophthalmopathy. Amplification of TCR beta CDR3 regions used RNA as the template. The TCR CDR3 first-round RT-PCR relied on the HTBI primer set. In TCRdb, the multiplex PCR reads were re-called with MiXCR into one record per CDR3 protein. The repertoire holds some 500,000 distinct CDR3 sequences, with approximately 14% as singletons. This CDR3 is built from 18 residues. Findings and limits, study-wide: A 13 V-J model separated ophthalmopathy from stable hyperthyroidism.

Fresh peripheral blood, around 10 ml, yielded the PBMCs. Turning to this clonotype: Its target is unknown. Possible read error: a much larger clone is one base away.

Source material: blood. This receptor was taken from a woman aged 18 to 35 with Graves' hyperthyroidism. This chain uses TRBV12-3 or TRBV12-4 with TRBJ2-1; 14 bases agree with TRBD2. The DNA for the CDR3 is TGTGCCGGCAGTCTTCCCGGGACTAGCGGGAGTTCTCAGGGTGAGCAGTTCTTC. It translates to CAGSLPGTSGSSQGEQFF.